This is a list of T cell receptor beta chains from one sample in a study of shared clonotypes between healthy human individuals. Some clones are missing from TCRdb's copy, which holds only in-frame ones; the method was immunoSEQ multiplex PCR. The sample consists of 2,500,000 or so clones, approximately 92% of them appearing once. The sequenced sample consisted of naive CD4+ T cells sorted from blood. These receptors were obtained from a man between 18 and 29 years old in good health. Both conserved end residues are part of each CDR3. D genes are given only for firm matches. Some rows have no size entry. The others give once, few or many, or a class for an expanded clone.

>TRBD2|TRBV7-2|TRBJ2-7|NA
CASSSGLARGEQYF
TGTGCCAGCAGCTCGGGACTAGCTCGGGGCGAGCAGTACTTC
>NA|TRBV21-1|TRBJ1-1|NA
CASSKVVLFATGGVNTEAFF
TGTGCCAGCAGCAAAGTAGTGCTTTTTGCAACAGGGGGGGTGAACACTGAAGCTTTCTTT
>NA|TRBV19|TRBJ2-1|NA
CASMNGGLKNEQFF
TGTGCCAGTATGAACGGGGGGCTTAAAAATGAGCAGTTCTTC
>NA|TRBV9|TRBJ2-3|NA
CASSVGSSTDTQYF
TGTGCCAGCAGCGTCGGCAGTAGCACAGATACGCAGTATTTT
>NA|TRBV6-1|TRBJ1-5|NA
CASSGQVSNQPQHF
TGTGCCAGCAGTGGACAGGTGAGCAATCAGCCCCAGCATTTT
>NA|TRBV30|TRBJ2-5|once
CAWSARGETQYF
TGTGCCTGGAGTGCCCGGGGAGAGACCCAGTACTTC
>TRBD1|TRBV6-1|TRBJ2-3|NA
CASSLGQGTDTQYF
TGTGCCAGCAGCCTGGGACAGGGCACAGATACGCAGTATTTT
>NA|TRBV19|TRBJ1-5|NA
CASSGDGTYRQPQHF
TGTGCCAGTAGTGGGGACGGTACTTATCGTCAGCCCCAGCATTTT
>TRBD1|TRBV28|TRBJ2-4|NA
CASSRGFGQGYKNIQYF
TGTGCCAGCAGTCGTGGTTTCGGACAGGGCTACAAAAACATTCAGTACTTC
>NA|TRBV5-6|TRBJ2-5|NA
CASSLRGLRETQYF
TGTGCCAGCAGCTTGAGGGGGTTGAGAGAGACCCAGTACTTC
>NA|TRBV7-9|TRBJ2-7|NA
CASSLVGGGDRRFYEQYF
TGTGCCAGCAGCTTAGTTGGGGGAGGGGACAGGAGATTCTACGAGCAGTACTTC
>NA|TRBV6-1|TRBJ2-1|once
CASSVSGTAYNEQFF
TGTGCCAGCAGTGTTTCCGGGACGGCATACAATGAGCAGTTCTTC
>NA|TRBV6-5|TRBJ2-1|NA
CASSASVGEQFF
TGTGCCAGCAGTGCCTCAGTGGGCGAGCAGTTCTTC
>NA|TRBV4-3|TRBJ1-1|NA
CASSQDLPVMNTEAFF
TGCGCCAGCAGCCAAGATCTCCCAGTTATGAACACTGAAGCTTTCTTT
>TRBD2|TRBV11-2|TRBJ2-3|NA
CASSLTQTSGGAVDTQYF
TGTGCCAGCAGCTTAACTCAGACTAGCGGGGGGGCCGTGGATACGCAGTATTTT
>NA|TRBV11-2|TRBJ2-1|NA
CASSPRYEQFF
TGTGCCAGCAGCCCCCGTTATGAGCAGTTCTTC
>NA|TRBV10-2|TRBJ1-1|NA
CASSGVGTVNTEAFF
TGCGCCAGCAGTGGAGTGGGCACAGTGAACACTGAAGCTTTCTTT
>NA|TRBV11-2|TRBJ1-2|NA
CASSLIAGDRGAGGYTF
TGTGCCAGCAGCTTAATCGCTGGGGACCGAGGGGCAGGTGGCTACACCTTC
>NA|TRBV21-1|TRBJ1-1|NA
CASSRRPERDTEAFF
TGTGCCAGCAGCCGTCGACCTGAGAGGGACACTGAAGCTTTCTTT
>NA|TRBV20-1|TRBJ1-1|NA
CSASTDTEAFF
TGCAGTGCTAGTACGGACACTGAAGCTTTCTTT
>TRBD1|TRBV6-4|TRBJ2-2|NA
CASSDNRGSGELFF
TGTGCCAGCAGTGATAACAGGGGGTCCGGGGAGCTGTTTTTT
>NA|TRBV6-5|TRBJ1-4|NA
CASSPPSRSNEKLFF
TGTGCCAGCAGCCCCCCGAGCCGATCTAATGAAAAACTGTTTTTT
>NA|TRBV30|TRBJ2-3|NA
CAWKVDTQYF
TGTGCCTGGAAGGTAGATACGCAGTATTTT
>NA|TRBV28|TRBJ1-3|NA
CASSLWMGVSNGNTIYF
TGTGCCAGCAGTTTGTGGATGGGGGTTTCAAACGGAAACACCATATATTTT
>NA|TRBV7-6|TRBJ2-5|NA
CASSLAVTAETQYF
TGTGCCAGCAGCTTAGCAGTAACGGCAGAGACCCAGTACTTC
>NA|TRBV6-1|TRBJ1-3|NA
CASRGFSGNTIYF
TGTGCCAGCAGGGGTTTCTCTGGAAACACCATATATTTT
>NA|TRBV6-4|TRBJ2-3|NA
CASSDDGLSTDTQYF
TGTGCCAGCAGTGACGACGGATTGAGCACAGATACGCAGTATTTT
>NA|TRBV6-6|TRBJ1-1|NA
CASTLLGTEAFF
TGTGCCAGCACCTTATTGGGCACTGAAGCTTTCTTT
>NA|TRBV5-1|TRBJ1-1|NA
CASSPRTELNTEAFF
TGCGCCAGCAGCCCCCGGACGGAATTGAACACTGAAGCTTTCTTT
>NA|TRBV18|TRBJ1-2|NA
CASSREEKLSIVFGGYTF
TGTGCCAGCTCACGGGAAGAGAAACTTTCTATAGTTTTTGGAGGCTACACCTTC
>NA|TRBV10-3|TRBJ1-2|NA
CAATPGSNYGYTF
TGTGCCGCCACACCGGGAAGTAACTATGGCTACACCTTC
>NA|TRBV14|TRBJ1-3|NA
CASSRDSRSGNTIYF
TGTGCCAGCAGTCGGGACTCTCGCTCTGGAAACACCATATATTTT
>NA|TRBV2|TRBJ2-5|NA
CASSELGETQYF
TGTGCCAGCAGTGAATTGGGGGAGACCCAGTACTTC
>NA|TRBV5-6|TRBJ1-3|NA
CASSLAGTGGNTIYF
TGTGCCAGCAGCTTGGCCGGGACGGGTGGAAACACCATATATTTT
>TRBD1|TRBV28|TRBJ2-7|NA
CASSLEGRGPSPYEQYF
TGTGCCAGCAGTCTCGAAGGAAGGGGGCCCAGCCCCTACGAGCAGTACTTC
>TRBD1|TRBV6-1|TRBJ1-1|once
CASSEPRGQVNTEAFF
TGTGCCAGCAGTGAACCGAGGGGGCAGGTGAACACTGAAGCTTTCTTT
>NA|TRBV19|TRBJ2-6|NA
CASSMGWRGSGANVLTF
TGTGCCAGTAGTATGGGCTGGCGGGGATCTGGGGCCAACGTCCTGACTTTC
>NA|TRBV30|TRBJ1-1|NA
CAWRNFPGNTEAFF
TGTGCCTGGAGAAATTTTCCGGGGAACACTGAAGCTTTCTTT
>TRBD1|TRBV7-8|TRBJ2-5|NA
CASSYRTGEETQYF
TGTGCCAGCAGCTACCGGACAGGGGAAGAGACCCAGTACTTC
>TRBD1|TRBV7-3|TRBJ2-5|NA
CASSSGQSDGTQYF
TGTGCCAGCAGCTCGGGACAGTCTGATGGGACCCAGTACTTC
>NA|TRBV5-1|TRBJ2-5|NA
CASSLGRGMETQYF
TGCGCCAGCAGCTTGGGCAGGGGAATGGAGACCCAGTACTTC
>TRBD1|TRBV6-5|TRBJ1-5|few
CASSRTGGVEPQHF
TGTGCCAGCAGTAGGACAGGGGGCGTGGAGCCCCAGCATTTT